This paragraph reports one T cell receptor (beta chain). This clonotype qualifies as medium-sized (0.01 to 0.1%) by its frequency, with no count on file. The target of this receptor is not known. For every CD8+ T cell subset, 300,000 cells were flow-sorted straight into RLT lysis buffer, and each subset was sorted in triplicate. To keep memory contaminants out, a stringent definition of naive CD8+ T cells was applied: CD45RO-CCR7+CD27+CD95-. Peripheral blood mononuclear cells were isolated from buffy coats by standard density gradient centrifugation. Naive CXCR3-negative and CXCR3-positive CD8+ T cells were flow-sorted using a FACSAria III. Total RNA was extracted from sorted cells using an RNeasy Mini Kit. This record comes from a study of CXCR3-negative and CXCR3-positive naive CD8 T cells (dated by TCRdb to the late 2010s). Turning to the overall study: In total, roughly 130 million TRB reads were obtained, corresponding to roughly 1.5 +/- 0.3 million reads per library. The diversity and physicochemical repertoire analyses included eleven to twelve donors pooled from two independent experiments. For the TRBV-TRBJ cluster analysis, the naive subsets came from 5 or 6 donors, while the memory cells came from 3 donors.

What the authors observed across the whole study: Because surface CD5, which is linked to self-reactivity in mice, was comparable between the naive subsets, TCR interaction strength was also inferred from the physicochemical properties of TRB CDR3s. Compared with CXCR3-negative naive cells, CXCR3-positive naive cells had TRB CDR3s with higher hydrophobicity (lower Kidera factor 4), lower energy, and higher strength and volume indices. Naive CXCR3-negative and CXCR3-positive cells from the same donor showed similar TRBV-TRBJ usage, whereas memory cells showed distinct patterns. Comparably high repertoire diversity was found in both naive subsets, whereas much lower repertoire diversity was found in memory CD8+ T cells. Freshly isolated PBMCs were used for most assays because CXCR3 expression went down partially after cryopreservation.

The CDR3 sequence holds 15 residues, the cysteine and phenylalanine included. No DNA accompanies this entry. CDR1 KGHSH and CDR2 LQKENI were looked up in the germline V gene. TCRdb shows the sequencer as NextSeq 550. The Human TCR Profiling Kit (MiLaboratory) was used to prepare UMI-labeled 5' RACE TRB cDNA libraries. The full amount of extracted RNA was used for cDNA synthesis, and the full amount of resulting cDNA was used for PCR amplification. Libraries were prepared in parallel with an identical number of PCR cycles. The original methods were these. With a requirement of at least two reads per UMI, MIGEC and MiXCR extracted about 50,000 +/- 10,000 unique UMI-labeled TRB cDNA molecules per library. Each library averaged approximately 40,000 +/- 10,000 functional in-frame TRB CDR3 nucleotide clonotypes without stop codons. After downsampling to 5000 UMI-labeled TRB molecules per sample, diversity metrics such as normalized Shannon-Wiener and Chao1 were calculated in VDJtools. VDJtools was used to calculate clonotype-size-weighted physicochemical properties of the central five CDR3 residues, namely interaction energy, strength, volume and Kidera factor 4. Each CDR3 protein sequence appears as one entry after TCRdb reprocessed the reads, and no DNA is included. None of the V and J calls come from the authors' own analysis; TCRdb made them. The sample's records list 5,500 to 6,000 distinct CDR3 sequences. Of the sample, less than 2.5% is held by the ten largest clones.

Sequenced sample: naive CXCR3+ CD8+ T cells from blood. Explained via the paper, the cell subset or site label denotes: CD45RO-CCR7+CD27+CD95- naive CD8+ T cells expressing CXCR3 (TNR3+). The clonotype comes from a human donor in good health. Some clones in this sample may be carry-over from other donors' samples. This sequence uses TRBV18 and TRBJ2-4; TCRdb indicates TRBD1, and absent DNA this call remains unverified. The CDR3 corresponds to CASSSPSEPQNIQYF.